Listed here is a single T cell receptor (beta chain). The target antigen is unknown. RNA, once extracted, was reverse transcribed into cDNA for use as the sequencing template. Some clones are missing from TCRdb's copy, which holds only in-frame ones; the method was immunoSEQ multiplex PCR. Of 200,000 or so clones listed, 56% are singletons. A FACSAria was used to sort CD4+ and CD8+ T cells. These cells came from PBMCs. The record originates from a study of CD8+ T cells in alopecia areata. Study-wide results and caveats: Normal skin's resident alphabeta T cells are sequenced alongside lesional scalp T cells. Lesional scalp exceeded normal scalp in clonality, especially in alopecia totalis/universalis.

This CDR3 is 16 amino acids long. V dropped 5 bases and J dropped 5 bases, with 19 bases sitting between them. Per germline, CDR1 PRHDT and CDR2 FYEKMQ (reference sequence). Source material: CD8+ T cells sorted from blood. The clonotype originates from a human donor in good health. The gene calls are TRBV13 and TRBJ2-1; a possible D gene is TRBD2 (5 bases). The CDR3 region is CASSDRGISVHNEQFF. In DNA, the CDR3 is TGTGCCAGCAGCGATCGAGGCATTAGCGTACACAATGAGCAGTTCTTC.